Listed below are T cell receptor beta chains from one sample, sequenced in a study of PD-L1 blockade in urothelial cancer. The protocol was immunoSEQ multiplex PCR, while the TCRdb copy is restricted to in-frame clones and leaves out a portion. Of about 690 clones in the sample, approximately 40% are singletons; the top ten hold over 15%. Sequenced here: tumor tissue, sampled before atezolizumab (anti-PD-L1) treatment. These receptors originate from a woman older than 75 with urothelial cancer. Both conserved end residues are part of each CDR3. Fields, in order: clone size, D gene, J gene, V gene, CDR3 DNA, CDR3 protein. D genes are given only for firm matches. Clone size is stated in some rows and not others, as once, few, many or a class when expanded.

clone size: large; D gene: NA; J gene: TRBJ2-7; V gene: TRBV11-3; CDR3 DNA: TGTGCCAGCAGCTTAGAGTACTCCGCCTCCTACGAGCAGTACTTC; CDR3 protein: CASSLEYSASYEQYF
clone size: NA; D gene: NA; J gene: TRBJ2-2; V gene: TRBV25-1; CDR3 DNA: TGTGCCAGCAGTGAATATCCAGCTGCCGGGGAGCTGTTTTTT; CDR3 protein: CASSEYPAAGELFF
clone size: NA; D gene: NA; J gene: TRBJ2-5; V gene: TRBV28; CDR3 DNA: TGTGCCAGCAGCCCACAAGACTGGGCAGCCTATGCAGGAGAGACCCAGTACTTC; CDR3 protein: CASSPQDWAAYAGETQYF
clone size: NA; D gene: TRBD1; J gene: TRBJ1-3; V gene: TRBV7-6; CDR3 DNA: TGTGCCAGCAGGATGGGGACAGGGTCTGGAAACACCATATATTTT; CDR3 protein: CASRMGTGSGNTIYF
clone size: NA; D gene: NA; J gene: TRBJ2-7; V gene: TRBV15; CDR3 DNA: TGTGCCACCAGCAGAGGGAGGGGGTCCAACGAGCAGTACTTC; CDR3 protein: CATSRGRGSNEQYF
clone size: few; D gene: TRBD2; J gene: TRBJ2-7; V gene: TRBV9; CDR3 DNA: TGTGCCAGCAGCCCCCTAAGCGGGAGCGGACTCAGGGAGCAGTACTTC; CDR3 protein: CASSPLSGSGLREQYF
clone size: medium-sized; D gene: NA; J gene: TRBJ1-2; V gene: TRBV6-8; CDR3 DNA: TGTGCCAGCACACTGGACAGTCTTCATGGCTACACCTTC; CDR3 protein: CASTLDSLHGYTF
clone size: NA; D gene: TRBD1; J gene: TRBJ1-5; V gene: TRBV28; CDR3 DNA: TGTGCCAGCAGTATAATACAGGGGGCTGGCAATCAGCCCCAGCATTTT; CDR3 protein: CASSIIQGAGNQPQHF
clone size: NA; D gene: NA; J gene: TRBJ2-1; V gene: TRBV19; CDR3 DNA: TGTGCCACCTGTTGTGGTAGCGACCCGAATAAACCCTACAATGAGCAGTTCTTC; CDR3 protein: CATCCGSDPNKPYNEQFF
clone size: few; D gene: NA; J gene: TRBJ1-3; V gene: TRBV6-8; CDR3 DNA: TGTGCCAGCACTTCGGACGCCCCCGGCCGGGGCACCATATATTTT; CDR3 protein: CASTSDAPGRGTIYF
clone size: few; D gene: TRBD1; J gene: TRBJ2-1; V gene: TRBV11-3; CDR3 DNA: TGTGCCAGCAGCTTTACAGGGGTCGGTAATGAGCAGTTCTTC; CDR3 protein: CASSFTGVGNEQFF
clone size: NA; D gene: NA; J gene: TRBJ1-2; V gene: TRBV19; CDR3 DNA: TGTGCCAGTAGTACCCGGGGGGGCTCTGGCTACACCTTC; CDR3 protein: CASSTRGGSGYTF
clone size: NA; D gene: TRBD1; J gene: TRBJ2-1; V gene: TRBV19; CDR3 DNA: TGTGCCACCTCTACTGCAGGGGGCTTGGGCTACAATGAGCAGTTCTTC; CDR3 protein: CATSTAGGLGYNEQFF
clone size: NA; D gene: TRBD2; J gene: TRBJ2-1; V gene: TRBV19; CDR3 DNA: TGTGCCAGTAGTATTGAGGGAGGGACCCTCTGGAATGAGCAGTTCTTC; CDR3 protein: CASSIEGGTLWNEQFF
clone size: few; D gene: NA; J gene: TRBJ2-3; V gene: TRBV11-3; CDR3 DNA: TGTGCCAGCAGCTTTGGTCCCTCGGGCTGGCAGGCATACACAGATACGCAGTATTTT; CDR3 protein: CASSFGPSGWQAYTDTQYF
clone size: NA; D gene: NA; J gene: TRBJ2-1; V gene: TRBV12-5; CDR3 DNA: TGTGCTAGTGGTAATACAGGGACCTACAATGAGCAGTTCTTC; CDR3 protein: CASGNTGTYNEQFF
clone size: NA; D gene: NA; J gene: TRBJ2-1; V gene: TRBV14; CDR3 DNA: TGTGCCAGCAGCTTAAGTACCGGGACTCCCATGGAGCAGTTCTTC; CDR3 protein: CASSLSTGTPMEQFF
clone size: few; D gene: NA; J gene: TRBJ1-4; V gene: TRBV11-3; CDR3 DNA: TGTGCCAGCAGCTTTGGGGGGGCAACTAATGAAAAACTGTTTTTT; CDR3 protein: CASSFGGATNEKLFF
clone size: NA; D gene: NA; J gene: TRBJ2-7; V gene: TRBV28; CDR3 DNA: TGTGCCAGCAGTTTGGGTCAGGGGGGATACGAGCAGTACTTC; CDR3 protein: CASSLGQGGYEQYF
clone size: few; D gene: TRBD1; J gene: TRBJ2-3; V gene: TRBV19; CDR3 DNA: TGTGCCAGTAGTATGAGGGGGCTAGGATCAGATACGCAGTATTTT; CDR3 protein: CASSMRGLGSDTQYF
clone size: few; D gene: NA; J gene: TRBJ1-1; V gene: TRBV11-3; CDR3 DNA: TGTGCCAGCAGCCACAGGGTAGGGGGTCGGACTGAAGCTTTCTTT; CDR3 protein: CASSHRVGGRTEAFF
clone size: NA; D gene: NA; J gene: TRBJ2-2; V gene: TRBV15; CDR3 DNA: TGTGCCACCCAGGTGGATTACCTGAACACCGGGGAGCTGTTTTTT; CDR3 protein: CATQVDYLNTGELFF
clone size: few; D gene: TRBD1; J gene: TRBJ2-7; V gene: TRBV6-8; CDR3 DNA: TGTGCCAGCAGTTACTCTGAGACCAGGGGGAACGAGCAGTACTTC; CDR3 protein: CASSYSETRGNEQYF
clone size: large; D gene: TRBD1; J gene: TRBJ2-7; V gene: TRBV9; CDR3 DNA: TGTGCCAGCAGTGGGGACAGGCCCAGGGGCGAGCAGTACTTC; CDR3 protein: CASSGDRPRGEQYF
clone size: NA; D gene: NA; J gene: TRBJ2-1; V gene: TRBV10-2; CDR3 DNA: TGCGCCAGCAGTTACTCGAGCCAGGGGACAAACAATGAGCAGTTCTTC; CDR3 protein: CASSYSSQGTNNEQFF
clone size: few; D gene: NA; J gene: TRBJ2-7; V gene: TRBV28; CDR3 DNA: TGTGCCAGCAGCCGAAGTTCGGTCCCTGCTACCCACGAGCAGTACTTC; CDR3 protein: CASSRSSVPATHEQYF
clone size: NA; D gene: NA; J gene: TRBJ1-1; V gene: TRBV6-7; CDR3 DNA: TGTGCCAGCACGGAGGGAAGCACTGAAGCTTTCTTT; CDR3 protein: CASTEGSTEAFF
clone size: few; D gene: TRBD1; J gene: TRBJ1-1; V gene: TRBV6-8; CDR3 DNA: TGTGCCAGCAGAACGGGGGTACAGGGGAGGAGGGCTGAAGCTTTCTTT; CDR3 protein: CASRTGVQGRRAEAFF
clone size: NA; D gene: TRBD2; J gene: TRBJ2-5; V gene: TRBV14; CDR3 DNA: TGTGCCAGCAGCCAAGGGACTAGCGGGCTGCAAGAGACCCAGTACTTC; CDR3 protein: CASSQGTSGLQETQYF
clone size: few; D gene: NA; J gene: TRBJ2-7; V gene: TRBV5-1; CDR3 DNA: TGCGCCAGCAGCTTTCGAAGCAGGGGGGACGAGCAGTACTTC; CDR3 protein: CASSFRSRGDEQYF
clone size: few; D gene: TRBD1; J gene: TRBJ2-7; V gene: TRBV6-8; CDR3 DNA: TGTGCCAGCATACCGGGACAGGGGACCTACGAGCAGTACTTC; CDR3 protein: CASIPGQGTYEQYF
clone size: few; D gene: NA; J gene: TRBJ1-1; V gene: TRBV11-3; CDR3 DNA: TGTGCCAGCAGCCTAAGATTATCGAACACTGAAGCTTTCTTT; CDR3 protein: CASSLRLSNTEAFF
clone size: NA; D gene: NA; J gene: TRBJ1-5; V gene: TRBV15; CDR3 DNA: TGTGCCACCAGCAGAGCGGGACTCTACCAGCCCCAGCATTTT; CDR3 protein: CATSRAGLYQPQHF
clone size: NA; D gene: TRBD1; J gene: TRBJ2-1; V gene: TRBV15; CDR3 DNA: TGTGCCACCAGCAAGAACTCCGGGACAGGGACCGATGAGCAGTTCTTC; CDR3 protein: CATSKNSGTGTDEQFF
clone size: NA; D gene: TRBD2; J gene: TRBJ2-7; V gene: TRBV6-8; CDR3 DNA: TGTGCCATCAGTGGGACTAGCGGTAACTCCTACGAGCAGTACTTC; CDR3 protein: CAISGTSGNSYEQYF
clone size: NA; D gene: TRBD1; J gene: TRBJ2-7; V gene: TRBV18; CDR3 DNA: TGTGCCAGCTCACCACCGTGGGACAGCTACGAGCAGTACTTC; CDR3 protein: CASSPPWDSYEQYF
clone size: few; D gene: NA; J gene: TRBJ2-7; V gene: TRBV6-8; CDR3 DNA: TGTGCCAGCAACCGCCAGGGGCCCTCCTACGAGCAGTACTTC; CDR3 protein: CASNRQGPSYEQYF
clone size: NA; D gene: NA; J gene: TRBJ1-1; V gene: TRBV11-1; CDR3 DNA: TGTGCCAGCAGCTTAGAACGGATGAACACTGAAGCTTTCTTT; CDR3 protein: CASSLERMNTEAFF
clone size: NA; D gene: NA; J gene: TRBJ1-3; V gene: TRBV6-8; CDR3 DNA: TGTGCCATCAGGCCCAATGGGAGTGGAAACACCATATATTTT; CDR3 protein: CAIRPNGSGNTIYF
clone size: NA; D gene: NA; J gene: TRBJ2-7; V gene: TRBV28; CDR3 DNA: TGTGCGACGGCCCCGGGGAGCTCCTACGAGCAGTACTTC; CDR3 protein: CATAPGSSYEQYF
clone size: NA; D gene: NA; J gene: TRBJ1-5; V gene: TRBV6-8; CDR3 DNA: TGTGCCAGCAGTGTGAACAGGGACAATCAGCCCCAGCATTTT; CDR3 protein: CASSVNRDNQPQHF
clone size: large; D gene: NA; J gene: TRBJ1-5; V gene: TRBV11-3; CDR3 DNA: TGTGCCAGCAGCTACTGGGGTAGCAATCAGCCCCAGCATTTT; CDR3 protein: CASSYWGSNQPQHF
clone size: NA; D gene: NA; J gene: TRBJ1-2; V gene: TRBV19; CDR3 DNA: TGTGCCAGTAGTATACCCCCTCACAGGAACTATGGCTACACCTTC; CDR3 protein: CASSIPPHRNYGYTF